The following is a T cell receptor beta chain sequence with its context. This clone's antigen is unknown. Nothing much larger sits one base from this clone, and base qualities are not available. This specimen's time point label, per the study, means: week 47, end of study. Every vaccine dose consisted of 300 ug of a 20-mer mutant IDH1 peptide in Montanide, administered subcutaneously together with topical imiquimod. Eight vaccinations were administered to patients in weeks 1, 3, 5, 7, 11, 15, 19 and 23, corresponding to visits V03 through V10. The donors had newly diagnosed IDH1-mutant astrocytomas of WHO grade 3 or 4 that showed loss of nuclear ATRX. The samples were drawn from NOA16, a multicentre, single-arm, open-label phase I trial in Germany that tested a mutant IDH1 peptide vaccine in humans for the first time. Genomic DNA for TCRB sequencing was extracted from EDTA blood using the DNeasy Blood and Tissue Kit.

Libraries were built with the immunoSEQ multiplex PCR assay. The hsTCRB Kit was used according to the manufacturer's protocol to amplify rearranged TCR beta chain sequences. An Illumina MiSeq was used to sequence the TCRB libraries. From the authors' description of their analysis: The kit vendor's proprietary platform handled demultiplexing, trimming and gene mapping. Entries here come from immuneACCESS through TCRdb and include only in-frame sequences with V and J called. Some clones fail to appear in such tables; in the studies checked, an unresolved V gene covers under half of the shortfall, and the cause of the remainder is unknown. V, J and clone size derive from that table, while D and trimming were established from the DNA sequence. For this sample there are about 94,000 clones; 89% appear just once. Approximately 0.8% of the sample is held by the ten biggest clonotypes. The sample belongs to a study of a mutant IDH1 vaccine in newly diagnosed glioma (dated by TCRdb to about 2021). Study-level background: In the chemotherapy-containing groups, vaccination started alongside temozolomide cycles, whereas in patients who had radiotherapy alone it started 4-6 weeks after radiotherapy. Of the 32 patients who were treated, around 60% were male and around 38% were female, and the mean age was roughly 40 years. Prior to enrollment, standard therapy consisting of radiotherapy alone, temozolomide alone, or radiochemotherapy with temozolomide had been administered to patients, with the combination being received by most patients. The week-35 safety follow-up was designated visit V12, and the week-47 end of study was designated visit V13. Six visits were used for peripheral blood collection: V03 (baseline), V05, V07, V10, V12 and V13. Longitudinal TCRB deep sequencing was performed for around 23 treated patients wherever samples were available for exploratory analyses.

General conclusions and limits of the study: Selection of PBMC samples for TCRB deep sequencing was based on availability. Across multiple MHC alleles, vaccine-induced immune responses were seen in 90% to 95% of patients. Pseudoprogression appeared unrelated to alterations in the top peripheral T cell clonotypes detected by TCRB sequencing. It was noted by the authors that analyses of patient blood samples could not be reproduced owing to sample limitations.

Material: PBMCs, obtained from a glioma patient whose treatment included an IDH1 peptide vaccine. This receptor was obtained from a woman aged 45-60 years with glioma.

Here the CDR3 is given as CASSSGLAGGLISYEQYF. The bases are TGCGCCAGCAGCTCGGGACTAGCGGGAGGACTAATATCCTACGAGCAGTACTTC. The sequence links TRBV5-1 to TRBJ2-7; 15 central nucleotides agree with TRBD2. Ends trimmed: V by 3 bases, J by 1 base; bases unmatched to a gene: 8. There are 18 amino acids in the CDR3, from cysteine to phenylalanine inclusive. CDR3 DNA only is kept here, 54 bases in frame from base 1. The germline V gene supplies CDR1 SGHRS and CDR2 YFSETQ.